This T cell receptor beta chain is drawn from a study of brain T cells in children with intractable seizures. Notes on the study in general: Patients' HCMV serostatus was unknown; virus specificity rests on CDR3 similarity alone. Pre- and post-surgery blood differed in depth, so pre-surgery absences may be undersampling.

Comment on this clone: Antigen: not known.

Method: immunoSEQ multiplex PCR; TCRdb's copy keeps in-frame clones and lacks some. The sample has 100,000 to 120,000 clones; 94% are singletons. Sequencing was limited to surgery cases with top T cell transcript signatures in brain tissue. At least one anti-epileptic drug was given before surgery. The CDR3 has 18 residues. The V end was cut by 0 bases, the J end by 7 bases, with 24 bases between. Germline loops: CDR1 WNHNN, CDR2 SYGVQD (reference sequence). This specimen consisted of peripheral blood, obtained at surgery. The source of this sequence is a boy under three years old with hemimegalencephaly and intractable seizures. The chain carries TRBV10-1 and TRBJ2-5; a possible D gene is TRBD1 (7 bases). CDR3 coding DNA: TGCGCCAGCAGTGAGTCCCGTCCAGGGGGGTTGGGGTACGGGACCCAGTACTTC. Translated: CASSESRPGGLGYGTQYF.